This T cell receptor beta chain was recovered during a study of neoadjuvant anti-PD-1 for oral cavity cancer. Time point reported: after neoadjuvant nivolumab, at surgical resection. This clone turned up a few times. Per germline, CDR1 SGHVS and CDR2 FQNEAQ. V lost 5 bases to trimming and J lost 1 base, with 9 bases between them. This CDR3 comprises 14 residues. Only in-frame clones appear in the TCRdb table, and some are missing; sequencing was by immunoSEQ multiplex PCR. This table holds about 14,000 clones, about three quarters found once. The chain joins TRBV7-8 to TRBJ1-5; the D is unclear. Sequencing was performed on PBMCs, taken after nivolumab (anti-PD-1) treatment. This receptor was taken from a person between 35 and 79 years old with oral cavity squamous cell carcinoma. The CDR3 loop is CASSGRASNQPQHF. CDR3 DNA sequence: TGTGCCAGCAGCGGTCGGGCAAGCAATCAGCCCCAGCATTTT.